A selection of T cell receptor beta chains follows, all from one sample in a study of blood T cell repertoires in COVID-19. Libraries were prepared by immunoSEQ multiplex PCR; TCRdb keeps only in-frame clonotypes and omits some of them. There are 95,000 to 110,000 clones in the sample; 85% to 90% occur only once, and roughly 5.3% lies in the top ten. What was sequenced was peripheral blood. These receptor sequences come from a human donor in a cohort sampled during active COVID-19. Each CDR3 is given with its conserved first and last residue. D genes are given only for firm matches.

TRBJ1-3 | - | 15 | TRBV4-1 | CASSHHTGSGNTIYF | TGCGCCAGCAGCCATCATACAGGGAGTGGAAACACCATATATTTT
TRBJ1-1 | - | 15 | TRBV3-1/TRBV3-2 | CASSQAEGMGTEAFF | TGTGCCAGCAGCCAAGCTGAGGGCATGGGGACTGAAGCTTTCTTT
TRBJ2-3 | - | 15 | TRBV10-3 | CATTLSGRSTDTQYF | TGTGCCACAACCCTCAGCGGGCGTAGCACAGATACGCAGTATTTT
TRBJ2-7 | TRBD2 | 17 | TRBV28 | CASTFSFLGTSLDEQYF | TGTGCCAGCACCTTCTCATTTCTCGGGACTAGTCTCGACGAGCAGTACTTC
TRBJ1-1 | - | 13 | TRBV4-2 | CASSQDRNTEAFF | TGTGCCAGCAGCCAAGATCGGAACACTGAAGCTTTCTTT
TRBJ1-6 | TRBD1 | 15 | TRBV6-2/TRBV6-3 | CASSYRGQGSSPLHF | TGTGCCAGCAGTTATCGGGGACAGGGAAGCTCACCCCTCCACTTT
TRBJ1-4 | - | 13 | TRBV6-5 | CASTGQSNEKLFF | TGTGCCAGCACCGGACAGAGCAATGAAAAACTGTTTTTT
TRBJ2-1 | - | 15 | TRBV2 | CASSEAPSSYNEQFF | TGTGCCAGCAGTGAAGCACCCAGCTCCTACAATGAGCAGTTCTTC
TRBJ2-2 | - | 13 | TRBV19 | CASSERRTGELFF | TGTGCCAGTTCCGAACGGAGGACCGGGGAGCTGTTTTTT
TRBJ1-2 | TRBD1 | 14 | TRBV7-7 | CASSPGQGLGGYTF | TGTGCTAGCAGCCCGGGACAGGGTTTGGGCGGCTACACCTTC
TRBJ2-3 | - | 16 | TRBV7-5 | CVRSLGGEGGTDTQYF | TGTGTCAGAAGCTTAGGAGGTGAGGGGGGCACAGATACGCAGTATTTT
TRBJ2-3 | TRBD1 | 15 | TRBV4-3 | CASSQEPTGADTQYF | TGCGCCAGCAGCCAAGAACCTACAGGGGCAGATACGCAGTATTTT